The 20 T cell receptor beta chains given below trace back to one sample, sequenced in a study of cytomegalovirus exposure and HLA in healthy donors. The PCR ran on 60 Vbeta and 13 Jbeta primers. TCRdb's table, derived via immunoSEQ multiplex PCR, lists solely in-frame clones and lacks some. Among some 220,000 clones listed, 70% to 80% were seen once. Sample: PBMCs. The source is a woman between 55 and 75 years old in good health and CMV-seropositive.

In its sample, this clone was seen a few times. The chain combines TRBV10-3 with TRBJ2-7; TRBD1 might be the D (5 bases). Germline V gene sequence: CDR1 ENHRY, CDR2 SYGVKD. CDR3 size: 13 residues. V dropped 8 bases and J dropped 0 bases, with 11 bases sitting between them. CDR3 nucleotides: TGTGCCATCGGTCAGGACAACTCCTACGAGCAGTACTTC. The encoded protein is CAIGQDNSYEQYF.

The rearrangement links TRBV18 to TRBJ1-1; no clear D. V lost 4 bases, J lost 1 base, and 7 bases lay in between. The CDR3 runs to 13 residues. CDR1 KGHSH and CDR2 LQKENI come from the germline V gene. The DNA of the CDR3 is TGTGCCAGCTCACAAGCACCGAACACTGAAGCTTTCTTT. Translation: CASSQAPNTEAFF.

The rearrangement joins TRBV5-1 to TRBJ2-7; 7 bases align to TRBD1. CDR3 length equals 12 residues. The ends lost 7 bases at V and 2 bases at J; junction bases unmatched: 3. The V gene's germline CDR1 is SGHRS and CDR2 YFSETQ. CDR3 nucleotides: TGCGCCAGCTGGGACAGTCCCTACGAGCAGTACTTC. This gives the protein CASWDSPYEQYF.

The J gene is TRBJ1-1, the V gene TRBV19; D might be TRBD1 (5 bases). Trimming took off 5 bases at V and 4 bases at J, with 14 bases between the two ends. The length of the CDR3 is 14 residues. Germline CDR1 reads LNHDA; CDR2 reads SQIVND (reference sequence). The CDR3 region has the DNA TGTGCCAGTAGTGTTCAGGAAAGGGGCACTGAAGCTTTCTTT. As protein: CASSVQERGTEAFF.

A few counts support this clone. The V gene is TRBV5-4, the J gene TRBJ2-7; 12 bases are a match to TRBD2. Germline trimming cut 1 base from V and 5 bases from J; bases unmatched to any gene: 4. This CDR3 is 15 amino acids long. Germline V gives CDR1 SGHNT, CDR2 YYREEE (reference sequence). CDR3 coding DNA: TGTGCCAGCAGCTTGAGCGGACTAGCGGGACACGAGCAGTACTTC. The encoded protein is CASSLSGLAGHEQYF.

The gene calls are TRBV7-2 and TRBJ1-1, with TRBD1 matching over 8 bases. The germline CDR1 and CDR2 sequences are SGHTA and FQGNSA. With 7 bases clipped from V and 0 bases from J, the junction kept 4 bases outside the gene matches. This CDR3 has 14 residues. CDR3 DNA: TGTGCCAGCATCTACAGGGGGTTGAACACTGAAGCTTTCTTT. It translates to CASIYRGLNTEAFF.

V is TRBV27 and J is TRBJ2-3, with 9 positions matching TRBD1. The CDR3 runs 16 residues. Germline CDR1 and CDR2: MNHEY and SMNVEV (reference sequence). With V trimmed by 5 bases and J by 0 bases, 6 bases remained unmatched. The CDR3 bases are TGTGCCAGCAGTACCTACAGGGGGCTAAGCACAGATACGCAGTATTTT. Residues: CASSTYRGLSTDTQYF.

This chain joins TRBV6-6 and TRBJ1-3; D remains ambiguous. The CDR3 runs 15 residues. CDR1 MNHNY and CDR2 SVGAGI come from the germline V gene (reference sequence). Trimming left V 2 bases short and J 0 bases short, with 8 bases between. CDR3 sequence: CASSYTGSSGNTIYF. The CDR3 nucleotides are TGTGCCAGCAGTTACACCGGGAGCTCTGGAAACACCATATATTTT.

A few counts support this clone. V and J are TRBV18 and TRBJ2-3; possibly TRBD1 for D (5 bases). The CDR3 has 15 residues. Per germline, CDR1 KGHSH and CDR2 LQKENI. The V end lost 2 bases, the J end lost 1 base, and 10 bases lay between the germline ends. In nucleotides, the CDR3 is TGTGCCAGCTCACCAATCCAGGGTCGCACAGATACGCAGTATTTT. Amino acids: CASSPIQGRTDTQYF.

V gene TRBV18 combines with J gene TRBJ2-2; TRBD1 is a possible D gene (6 bases). The CDR3 spans 15 residues. Looked up from germline, CDR1 is KGHSH and CDR2 is LQKENI. V gave up 2 bases and J gave up 3 bases, with 10 bases separating them. CDR3 sequence: CASSPSRQDTGELFF. In DNA form, the CDR3 reads TGTGCCAGCTCACCAAGCCGACAGGACACCGGGGAGCTGTTTTTT. Together with reference TRBV18 and TRBJ2-2, the CDR3 gives the full variable domain: NAGVMQNPRHLVRRRGQEARLRCSPMKGHSHVYWYRQLPEEGLKFMVYLQKENIIDESGMPKERFSAEFPKEGPSILRIQQVVRGDSAAYFCASSPSRQDTGELFFGEGSRLTVL.

The V gene is TRBV30, the J gene TRBJ1-2, with D perhaps TRBD1 (5 bases). The CDR3 has 13 amino acids. The V gene lost 6 bases and the J gene lost 5 bases, with 16 bases spanning the gap. Germline V gene data show CDR1 as GTSNPN and CDR2 as SVGIG (reference sequence). The CDR3 spells CACLGRVLYGYTF. The CDR3 nucleotides read TGTGCCTGCCTGGGCAGGGTCTTGTATGGCTACACCTTC.

This sequence joins TRBV4-1 and TRBJ2-3; D is unresolved. The CDR3 runs to 14 residues. V was clipped by 0 bases and J by 7 bases, with 11 bases between them. Germline V gives CDR1 MGHRA, CDR2 YSYEKL. Here the CDR3 DNA reads TGCGCCAGCAGCCAAGATCGCGCGGCGTATACGCAGTATTTT. Its translation: CASSQDRAAYTQYF.

This clone was detected only once. The chain carries TRBV5-1 and TRBJ2-1; no firm D call. Germline values: CDR1 SGHRS, CDR2 YFSETQ. The CDR3 extends over 14 amino acids. V was cut by 1 base and J by 1 base, with 6 bases left in between. The CDR3 sequence is CASSLPGSYNEQFF. The CDR3 DNA is TGCGCCAGCAGCTTGCCCGGTTCCTACAATGAGCAGTTCTTC.

V and J are TRBV10-1 and TRBJ2-7; 11 bases are a match to TRBD2. Trimming cost V 5 bases and J 1 base; bases outside gene matches: 4. Germline loops: CDR1 WNHNN, CDR2 SYGVQD (reference sequence). CDR3 size: 15 residues. Here the CDR3 reads CASSPSGRTSYEQYF. DNA for the CDR3: TGCGCCAGCAGTCCTAGCGGGAGGACGTCCTACGAGCAGTACTTC.

The chain employs TRBV10-3 and TRBJ2-5; D is unresolved. V shed 2 bases and J shed 5 bases, with 12 bases lying between them. CDR1 and CDR2 (germline): ENHRY, SYGVKD. This CDR3 spans 14 amino acids. CDR3 loop: CAISELLPAETQYF. For the CDR3, the DNA is TGTGCCATCAGTGAGCTCCTCCCAGCGGAGACCCAGTACTTC.

The chain has TRBV6-5 and TRBJ1-2; 7 bases are a match to TRBD1. This CDR3 has 15 residues. The V gene end was trimmed by 5 bases and the J gene end by 8 bases; junction bases not matched to a gene: 14. CDR1 MNHEY and CDR2 SVGAGI come from the germline V gene. The CDR3 region has the DNA TGTGCCAGCAGTGCCCGGACAGGCCCCCTCGAGGGCTACACCTTC. Translating it yields CASSARTGPLEGYTF.

A few counts support this clone. CDR3 residues: CASWAWDTNTEAFF. The CDR3 DNA follows: TGTGCCAGCTGGGCCTGGGACACCAACACTGAAGCTTTCTTT. The chain uses TRBV25-1 and TRBJ1-1, with D maybe TRBD1 (6 bases). In germline, CDR1 is MGHDK, CDR2 SYGVNS. This CDR3 is 14 amino acids long. V was cut by 8 bases and J by 2 bases, with 15 bases left in between.

This chain connects TRBV15 to TRBJ2-1; a possible D gene is TRBD2 (6 bases). The germline CDR1 and CDR2 sequences are LNHNV and YYDKDF (reference sequence). Trimming took 4 bases from V and 12 from J, leaving 13 bases between them. The CDR3 sequence is 12 residues long. The CDR3 loop is CATSMAGTSQFF. The CDR3 nucleotides read TGTGCCACCAGCATGGCGGGAACTTCGCAGTTCTTC.

The chain is built from TRBV11-3 and TRBJ2-2; D might be TRBD1 (6 bases). The CDR3 runs to 13 residues. The germline V and J ends were trimmed by 5 bases and 6 bases, with 10 bases remaining between them. Germline V gene lookup returns CDR1 SGHNT and CDR2 YENEEA. This CDR3 is CASSLGAAGELFF. The CDR3 DNA reads as TGTGCCAGCAGCCTGGGGGCAGCCGGGGAGCTGTTTTTT.

This clone was observed a single time. The J gene is TRBJ2-1, the V gene TRBV5-1; a weak D match, TRBD2 (6 bases). V lost 0 bases and J 6 bases, leaving 10 bases between the germline ends. Germline CDR1 is SGHRS and CDR2 is YFSETQ. This CDR3 is 14 amino acids long. Here the CDR3 DNA reads TGCGCCAGCAGCTTGGGAGGGAGGACCAATGAGCAGTTCTTC. Amino acids: CASSLGGRTNEQFF.